A selection of T cell receptor beta chains follows, all from one sample in a study of cytomegalovirus exposure and HLA in healthy donors. Sequencing was performed with immunoSEQ multiplex PCR; in TCRdb, only in-frame clones are kept and a portion is missing. This repertoire shows about 130,000 clones, roughly four fifths found once; its top ten account for approximately 6%. The sequencing sample was made of PBMCs. The source is a woman between 40 and 50 years old in good health and CMV-seropositive. Each CDR3 is given with its conserved first and last residue. D genes are given only for firm matches. Where a row states a size, it is once, few, many or the class of an expanded clone; other rows omit it.

V,J,D,length,size,DNA,CDR3
TRBV19,TRBJ2-3,TRBD2,17,.,TGTGCCAGTAGTATCAAGAGGGGAGGGTACCGCACAGATACGCAGTATTTT,CASSIKRGGYRTDTQYF
TRBV7-2,TRBJ1-3,TRBD1,16,.,TGTGCCAGCAGCTTAGGATCCGGGACAGAAGGAAACACCATATATTTT,CASSLGSGTEGNTIYF
TRBV5-8,TRBJ1-1,.,13,.,TGTGCCAGCAGCTTGATCATGAACACTGAAGCTTTCTTT,CASSLIMNTEAFF
TRBV5-4,TRBJ2-5,.,15,.,TGTGCCAGCAGCAAAACCGGGAGCCTGGAGGAGACCCAGTACTTC,CASSKTGSLEETQYF
TRBV6-5,TRBJ2-5,TRBD2,15,.,TGTGCCAGCAGTTCGGGACTAGGGCCCCAAGAGACCCAGTACTTC,CASSSGLGPQETQYF
TRBV25-1,TRBJ2-5,TRBD2,15,.,TGTGCCAGCAGTGAGTCCGCGGGGGGCTGGGAGACCCAGTACTTC,CASSESAGGWETQYF
TRBV19,TRBJ1-5,TRBD1,18,.,TGTGCCAGTAGGGAGACTCACGGACAGGGTATCAGCAATCAGCCCCAGCATTTT,CASRETHGQGISNQPQHF
TRBV9,TRBJ1-1,.,13,.,TGTGCCAGCAGCGTAGAAGGGGAGGGTGCAGCTTTCTTT,CASSVEGEGAAFF
TRBV27,TRBJ1-2,TRBD1,15,.,TGTGCCAGCAGTCAAAGCAGGGGGCGGGCTGGAGGCTACACCTTC,CASSQSRGRAGGYTF
TRBV5-4,TRBJ1-2,TRBD1,15,.,TGTGCCAGCAGCCCAATCAATAGACAGGGGGATGGCTACACCTTC,CASSPINRQGDGYTF
TRBV5-1,TRBJ2-7,TRBD2,15,.,TGCGCCAGCAGCTTGGCCGGGACTAGCACCTACGAGCAGTACTTC,CASSLAGTSTYEQYF
TRBV5-1,TRBJ1-1,.,15,.,TGCGCCAGCACATTGGGGGGGTCGGGTGACACTGAAGCTTTCTTT,CASTLGGSGDTEAFF
TRBV19,TRBJ1-4,.,15,.,TGTGCCAGTAGTCCTTTATCCGGGGGGGTGGAAAAACTGTTTTTT,CASSPLSGGVEKLFF
TRBV5-1,TRBJ2-5,.,13,.,TGCGCCAGCAGCGTCCAGGGCTGGGAGACCCAGTACTTC,CASSVQGWETQYF
TRBV10-2,TRBJ2-3,.,15,.,TGCGCCAGCAGTGCTCAGGGGACCTCCACAGATACGCAGTATTTT,CASSAQGTSTDTQYF
TRBV19,TRBJ1-2,.,14,few,TGTGCCAGTAGTATACAACCAGACAGCTATGGCTACACCTTC,CASSIQPDSYGYTF
TRBV13,TRBJ2-1,.,14,.,TGTGCCAGCAGCCCTCGGGAACGATACAATGAGCAGTTCTTC,CASSPRERYNEQFF
TRBV5-1,TRBJ2-5,TRBD2,18,.,TGCGCCAGCAGCTTGGAGCCCAGCGGGGGGATTCCTCAAGAGACCCAGTACTTC,CASSLEPSGGIPQETQYF
TRBV30,TRBJ1-4,TRBD1,15,.,TGTGCCTGGAGTGTACAGGGGACATTGTCTGAAAAACTGTTTTTT,CAWSVQGTLSEKLFF
TRBV10-3,TRBJ1-1,TRBD1,15,few,TGTGCCATCAGTGAGTCGACAGGGAAAAACACTGAAGCTTTCTTT,CAISESTGKNTEAFF
TRBV5-8,TRBJ2-5,.,16,.,TGTGCCAGCAGCTTACTGGGTCGCGGACGGGGAGAGACCCAGTACTTC,CASSLLGRGRGETQYF
TRBV19,TRBJ2-1,.,13,.,TGTGCCGCCGGGACTCCAGGTAGGGATGAGCAGTTCTTC,CAAGTPGRDEQFF
TRBV7-2,TRBJ2-1,.,15,.,TGTGCCAGCAGCCCAACCCCACTAGTCTACAATGAGCAGTTCTTC,CASSPTPLVYNEQFF
TRBV4-1,TRBJ2-7,.,15,.,TGCGCCAGCAGCCAAAATGGAGGAGCACCCTACGAGCAGTACTTC,CASSQNGGAPYEQYF
TRBV6-5,TRBJ2-7,TRBD2,14,once,TGTGCCAGCAGTTCCCCTAGCGGGAGCTACGAGCAGTACTTC,CASSSPSGSYEQYF
TRBV30,TRBJ2-1,.,14,.,TGTGCCTGGAGTAGGGGGGGCTCCTACAATGAGCAGTTCTTC,CAWSRGGSYNEQFF
TRBV9,TRBJ1-5,.,15,.,TGTGCCAGCAGCGTATATGGGGAGAGCAATCAGCCCCAGCATTTT,CASSVYGESNQPQHF
TRBV28,TRBJ2-7,TRBD1,14,.,TGTGCCAGCAGTTCAAACAGGGGGGACTACGAGCAGTACTTC,CASSSNRGDYEQYF
TRBV5-4,TRBJ2-5,TRBD2,15,.,TGTGCCAGCAGCCCGGGACTAGGGGCCCAAGAGACCCAGTACTTC,CASSPGLGAQETQYF
TRBV29-1,TRBJ2-2,.,15,.,TGCAGCGCCCTAGGTCGGGGGTCGGAGACCGGGGAGCTGTTTTTT,CSALGRGSETGELFF
TRBV6-5,TRBJ2-3,TRBD2,14,.,TGTGCCAGCCAAACGGGAGGACTCACAGATACGCAGTATTTT,CASQTGGLTDTQYF
TRBV2,TRBJ2-5,TRBD2,14,.,TGTGCCAGCAGTGCTAGCGGGGGGGAGGTGACCCAGTACTTC,CASSASGGEVTQYF
TRBV5-4,TRBJ1-4,TRBD1,16,once,TGTGCCAGCAGCTTGGCGCTGACAGGGTCTAATGAAAAACTGTTTTTT,CASSLALTGSNEKLFF
TRBV6-1,TRBJ2-7,.,14,.,TGTGCCATCTCCTCTTTGACAGGGGAGGGCGAGCAGTACTTC,CAISSLTGEGEQYF
TRBV11-2,TRBJ1-1,.,16,.,TGTGCCAGCAGCCCCCGGTTGGGAGGAATGAACACTGAAGCTTTCTTT,CASSPRLGGMNTEAFF
TRBV6-6,TRBJ2-7,.,15,.,TGTGCCAGCAGGCAGACAGGTCTATCAGCCTACGAGCAGTACTTC,CASRQTGLSAYEQYF
TRBV7-9,TRBJ2-7,TRBD1,14,.,TGTGCCAGCAGCTTAGTGACAGGGCCCTACGAGCAGTACTTC,CASSLVTGPYEQYF
TRBV5-1,TRBJ2-7,TRBD1,15,.,TGCGCCAGCAGCTTGGCAACAGGGGAAGTGTACGAGCAGTACTTC,CASSLATGEVYEQYF
TRBV14,TRBJ1-3,TRBD1,17,.,TGTGCCAGCAGCCAAGGCCTCGGGACAGGGATAAGAAACACCATATATTTT,CASSQGLGTGIRNTIYF
TRBV18,TRBJ2-3,TRBD2,16,.,TGTGCCAGCTCTTCCACAGCGGGGGGACTACAGGATACGCAGTATTTT,CASSSTAGGLQDTQYF
TRBV11-2,TRBJ1-1,TRBD1,15,.,TGTGCCAGCAGCCCCCCGACAGGGAGGAGCACTGAAGCTTTCTTT,CASSPPTGRSTEAFF
TRBV15,TRBJ1-4,.,17,few,TGTGCCACCAGCTTCACCCACCTACCATTCTCTAATGAAAAACTGTTTTTT,CATSFTHLPFSNEKLFF
TRBV7-2,TRBJ2-5,.,14,.,TGTGCCAGCAGCCATCTGAGCCCACCGCTCGGGCAGTACTTC,CASSHLSPPLGQYF
TRBV5-1,TRBJ1-6,TRBD1,14,.,TGCGCCAGCAGCCCAGGGACAGGGATCTCACCCCTCCACTTT,CASSPGTGISPLHF
TRBV19,TRBJ2-3,TRBD2,17,.,TGTGCCAGTAGTAAAGAGAAGACTAGCGGACCAGGAGATACGCAGTATTTT,CASSKEKTSGPGDTQYF
TRBV5-6,TRBJ2-7,.,10,.,TGTGCCAGCAGCTTCGGCGAGCAGTACTTC,CASSFGEQYF
TRBV19,TRBJ1-1,.,13,.,TGTGCCAGTAGTATCCGACAGCCGGCTGAAGCTTTCTTT,CASSIRQPAEAFF
TRBV2,TRBJ2-2,TRBD2,15,.,TGTGCCAGCAGTGTGGGAGGGACCAGCACCGGGGAGCTGTTTTTT,CASSVGGTSTGELFF
TRBV27,TRBJ2-7,.,14,.,TGTGCCAGCAGCCCCGGGACAACTCGAAACGAGCAGTACTTC,CASSPGTTRNEQYF
TRBV6-4,TRBJ1-2,.,15,.,TGTGCCAGCAGTGACTCGAGGCGGGGAAACTATGGCTACACCTTC,CASSDSRRGNYGYTF
TRBV28,TRBJ1-1,.,14,.,TGTGCCAGCAGTGCCCTGGGGGCCGCCACTGAAGCTTTCTTT,CASSALGAATEAFF
TRBV5-4,TRBJ2-1,.,15,once,TGTGCCAGCAGCCTGTCCCGGGACTGGGACAATGAGCAGTTCTTC,CASSLSRDWDNEQFF
TRBV4-1,TRBJ2-5,TRBD2,18,.,TGCGCCAGCAGCCACGTTTCTAGCGGGACCAGGTACCAAGAGACCCAGTACTTC,CASSHVSSGTRYQETQYF
TRBV7-2,TRBJ2-7,.,12,once,TGTGCCAGCAGCGGGAGTGCCTACGAGCAGTACTTC,CASSGSAYEQYF
TRBV29-1,TRBJ1-1,.,11,.,TGCAGCGTTGCCCTTAGCGGTGAAGCTTTCTTT,CSVALSGEAFF